This T cell receptor beta chain was profiled in a study of response to subunit inactivated influenza vaccine. Whole-study results and caveats: Only a handful of new T cells, the authors suggested, are recruited with each seasonal influenza vaccination.

Of note for this clonotype: Antigen specificity is unknown.

TCRdb used MiXCR to reprocess the RT-PCR reads, holding one entry per CDR3 protein. The data show approximately 480,000 distinct CDR3 sequences, around 9.9% seen once. The sequenced sample was PBMCs from blood, obtained roughly 45 days after vaccination. This receptor was identified in a man in his fifties or sixties who received an inactivated influenza vaccine.

CDR3 loop: CASSQIVLAGGPIHTQYF. Written as DNA, the CDR3 is TGTGCCAGCAGCCAGATTGTCCTAGCGGGGGGTCCCATCCATACGCAGTATTTT. This chain links TRBV4-2 with TRBJ2-3; 11 nucleotides line up with TRBD2. V shed 3 bases and J 7 bases; nucleotides not matched to a gene: 15. Germline CDR1 is LGHNA and CDR2 is YNFKEQ. The CDR3 loop spans 18 amino acids.